This note documents a single T cell receptor beta chain sequence. This record belongs to a study of blood T cell repertoires in COVID-19. Looking at the study overall: Acute and convalescent COVID-19 specimens originated in the United States, Italy and Spain.

The germline CDR1 and CDR2 sequences are SGHAT and FQNNGV. The CDR3 loop spans 18 amino acids. The junction had 13 bases not matched to a gene; V was cut back by 0 bases and J by 4 bases. Authors' methods: How many nucleated cells were present was estimated from reference gene primer amplification. Here immunoSEQ multiplex PCR was the method, and the copy in TCRdb shows in-frame clones only, minus some. V, J and clone size derive from that table, while D and trimming were established from the DNA sequence. Of under 450,000 clones detected, about 89% appear once; the ten largest clones hold 0.86%. The clonotype comes from a woman in her thirties or forties who had been exposed to COVID-19. The specimen sequenced was PBMCs or T cells enriched from blood (not recorded which). V is TRBV11-2 and J is TRBJ1-2; 8 positions match TRBD1. Here the CDR3 DNA reads TGTGCCAGCAGCTTAGATGCCGGGACAGGAGCCTCCACCTATGGCTACACCTTC. Protein: CASSLDAGTGASTYGYTF.